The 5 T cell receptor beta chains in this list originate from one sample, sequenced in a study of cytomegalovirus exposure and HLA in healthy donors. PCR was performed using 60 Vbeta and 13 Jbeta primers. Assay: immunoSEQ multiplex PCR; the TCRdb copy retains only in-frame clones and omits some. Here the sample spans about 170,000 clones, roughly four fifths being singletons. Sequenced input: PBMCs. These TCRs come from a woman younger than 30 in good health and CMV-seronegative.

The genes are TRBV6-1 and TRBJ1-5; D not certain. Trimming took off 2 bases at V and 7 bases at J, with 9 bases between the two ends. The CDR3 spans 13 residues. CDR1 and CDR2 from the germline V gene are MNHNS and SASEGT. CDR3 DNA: TGTGCCAGCAGTGAACTTCCTGAGCAGCCCCAGCATTTT. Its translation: CASSELPEQPQHF.

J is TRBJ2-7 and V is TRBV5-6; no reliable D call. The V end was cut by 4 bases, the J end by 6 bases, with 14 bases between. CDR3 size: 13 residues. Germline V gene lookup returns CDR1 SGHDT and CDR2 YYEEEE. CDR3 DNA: TGTGCCAGCAGCCCCAACGGGTGGCTCGAGCAGTACTTC. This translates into CASSPNGWLEQYF.

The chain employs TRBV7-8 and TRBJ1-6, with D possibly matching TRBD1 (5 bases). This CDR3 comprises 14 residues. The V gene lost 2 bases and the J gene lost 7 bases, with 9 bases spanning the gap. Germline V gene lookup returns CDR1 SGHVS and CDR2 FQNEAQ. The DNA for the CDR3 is TGTGCCAGCAGCTTATTGACAGAGAATTCACCCCTCCACTTT. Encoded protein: CASSLLTENSPLHF.

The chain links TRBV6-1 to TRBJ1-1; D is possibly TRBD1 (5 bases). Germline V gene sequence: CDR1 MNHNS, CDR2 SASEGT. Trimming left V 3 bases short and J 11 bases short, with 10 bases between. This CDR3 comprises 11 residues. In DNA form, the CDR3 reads TGTGCCAGCAGTGAGCCAGGGCGTGCTTTCTTT. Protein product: CASSEPGRAFF.

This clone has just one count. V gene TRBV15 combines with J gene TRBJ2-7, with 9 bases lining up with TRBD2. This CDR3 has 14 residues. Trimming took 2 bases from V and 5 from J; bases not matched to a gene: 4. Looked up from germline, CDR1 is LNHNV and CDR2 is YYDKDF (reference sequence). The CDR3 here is CATSRPLAGDEQYF. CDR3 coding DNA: TGTGCCACCAGCAGACCCTTAGCGGGGGACGAGCAGTACTTC.